Each of the 16 T cell receptor beta chains below was sequenced from the same sample in a study of T cell responses to AZD1222 COVID-19 vaccine. The assay was immunoSEQ multiplex PCR, and TCRdb's table has in-frame clones only and misses some. The sample has approximately 150,000 clones; just over 90% are singletons. The specimen was peripheral blood, collected on day 0 of MenACWY control vaccination. The receptors shown here come from an adult in good health.

J is TRBJ1-4 and V is TRBV5-1; D uncertain. Germline V CDR1 and CDR2: SGHRS, YFSETQ. V was clipped by 0 bases and J by 5 bases, with 14 bases between them. The CDR3 is 16 amino acids. The CDR3 protein is CASSLEGRSRNEKLFF. For the CDR3, the DNA is TGCGCCAGCAGCTTGGAAGGGCGGAGCAGGAATGAAAAACTGTTTTTT.

CDR3 DNA: TGTGCCACCAGTGAGAGGCGACAACGCACTGAAGCTTTCTTT. Translation: CATSERRQRTEAFF. The chain has TRBV24-1 and TRBJ1-1; no clear D gene. Trimming left V 4 bases short and J 4 bases short, with 12 bases between. Germline V CDR1 and CDR2: KGHDR, SFDVKD. The CDR3 spans 14 residues.

This clone showed up just once. The chain couples TRBV30 to TRBJ2-1; 8 bases fit TRBD1. The CDR3 spans 15 residues. Germline V gene lookup returns CDR1 GTSNPN and CDR2 SVGIG (reference sequence). Trimming removed 4 bases from V and 0 bases from J; junction bases left unmatched: 5. CDR3 DNA sequence: TGTGCCTGGAACCCCGGGACAGGCTCCTACAATGAGCAGTTCTTC. Protein product: CAWNPGTGSYNEQFF. Using reference TRBV30 and TRBJ2-1 for the parts outside the CDR3, the full variable domain is SQTIHQWPATLVQPVGSPLSLECTVEGTSNPNLYWYRQAAGRGLQLLFYSVGIGQISSEVPQNLSASRPQDRQFILSSKKLLLSDSGFYLCAWNPGTGSYNEQFFGPGTRLTVL.

The table lists this clone with many counts. The chain is built from TRBV7-9 and TRBJ1-2; no reliable D call. The CDR3 has 11 residues. CDR1 and CDR2 from the germline V gene are SEHNR and FQNEAQ (reference sequence). V gave up 4 bases and J gave up 8 bases, with 8 bases separating them. This CDR3 is CASSSERGYTF. The CDR3 region has the DNA TGTGCCAGCAGCTCCGAAAGGGGCTACACCTTC.

V is TRBV25-1 and J is TRBJ1-3; D remains unclear. The CDR3 sequence is 10 residues long. V lost 10 bases and J lost 6, with 7 bases in between. Germline CDR1 MGHDK, CDR2 SYGVNS. The DNA for the CDR3 is TGTGCCACCGAATTAAACACCATATATTTT. Its translation: CATELNTIYF.

This chain links TRBV6-5 with TRBJ1-1, with D hard to call. This CDR3 spans 11 amino acids. V was cut by 5 bases and J by 3 bases, with 4 bases left in between. The germline gives CDR1 MNHEY, CDR2 SVGAGI. This CDR3 reads CASSQDTEAFF. CDR3 sequence (DNA): TGTGCCAGCAGTCAGGACACTGAAGCTTTCTTT.

The chain has TRBV18 and TRBJ2-1; 9 bases map to TRBD1. The CDR3 covers 14 residues. V trimming: 9 bases; J trimming: 6 bases; junction bases outside the gene matches: 9. Germline lookup yields CDR1 KGHSH and CDR2 LQKENI. The CDR3 nucleotides are TGTGCCAGTTCCCGGGGACAGGGTCGCAATGAGCAGTTCTTC. Amino acids: CASSRGQGRNEQFF.

The DNA of the CDR3 is TGTGCCAGCAGTTCCCCGGGAGGGGACAATGAGCAGTTCTTC. Its translation: CASSSPGGDNEQFF. The chain recombines TRBV27 with TRBJ2-1, with 8 nucleotides matching TRBD2. The trim removed 4 bases at V and 5 bases at J, leaving 4 bases unmatched. From germline, CDR1 is MNHEY and CDR2 SMNVEV (reference sequence). The CDR3 totals 14 residues.

The V gene is TRBV7-8, the J gene TRBJ2-5, with 7 positions matching TRBD2. The CDR3 consists of 15 residues. From germline, CDR1 is SGHVS and CDR2 FQNEAQ. J lost 2 bases, V lost 10 bases, and 13 bases had no gene match. The DNA for the CDR3 is TGTGCCACCGATCACCCGGGACTACGACAAGAGACCCAGTACTTC. Its protein product is CATDHPGLRQETQYF.

The chain uses TRBV18 and TRBJ1-5; D is perhaps TRBD1 (5 bases). CDR3 length equals 16 residues. V dropped 6 bases and J dropped 0 bases, with 15 bases sitting between them. Germline CDR1 is KGHSH and CDR2 is LQKENI. CDR3 sequence (DNA): TGTGCCAGCTCTCCTCAGGGATTGTATAGCAATCAGCCCCAGCATTTT. Residues: CASSPQGLYSNQPQHF. The full variable domain, rest sourced from reference TRBV18 and TRBJ1-5, is NAGVMQNPRHLVRRRGQEARLRCSPMKGHSHVYWYRQLPEEGLKFMVYLQKENIIDESGMPKERFSAEFPKEGPSILRIQQVVRGDSAAYFCASSPQGLYSNQPQHFGDGTRLSIL.

The chain has TRBV24-1 and TRBJ1-1; D gene unclear. The length of the CDR3 is 14 residues. Trimming stripped 8 bases from V and 1 base from J, with 13 bases between. Germline loops: CDR1 KGHDR, CDR2 SFDVKD. This CDR3 is CATKDRRRNTEAFF. The CDR3 DNA reads as TGTGCCACCAAGGATAGACGGAGGAACACTGAAGCTTTCTTT.

The rearrangement links TRBV7-9 to TRBJ1-1; 7 bases match TRBD1. Germline CDR1 and CDR2: SEHNR and FQNEAQ (reference sequence). The V segment lost 1 base and the J segment 0 bases; nucleotides outside the gene matches: 11. This CDR3 contains 18 residues. The CDR3 nucleotides read TGTGCCAGCAGCTTAGAAGTCGTGTGGGGACAGCTGAACACTGAAGCTTTCTTT. Its translation is CASSLEVVWGQLNTEAFF.

This rearrangement joins TRBV18 to TRBJ2-7, with 8 bases aligning to TRBD1. Germline trimming cut 2 bases from V and 3 bases from J; bases unmatched to any gene: 6. The CDR3 extends over 15 amino acids. Germline CDR1 reads KGHSH; CDR2 reads LQKENI. The CDR3 DNA reads as TGTGCCAGCTCACCAATAACAGGGGGTAGCTACGAGCAGTACTTC. Its translation: CASSPITGGSYEQYF.

V usage is TRBV27 and J usage is TRBJ1-1, with D perhaps matching TRBD1 (5 bases). CDR1 and CDR2 (germline): MNHEY, SMNVEV (reference sequence). The CDR3 is 13 residues long. Between the trimmed V and J ends, which lost 3 bases and 5 bases, there was a span of 10 bases. The CDR3 is CASSFIRGTEAFF. The CDR3 bases are TGTGCCAGCAGTTTTATTAGGGGAACTGAAGCTTTCTTT.

There are a few counts of this clone. CDR3 region: CASSPWSSTSGNTIYF. DNA of the CDR3: TGTGCCAGCAGCCCTTGGTCGTCCACCTCTGGAAACACCATATATTTT. The chain employs TRBV14 and TRBJ1-3; D uncertain. This CDR3 has 16 amino acids. Germline V gives CDR1 SGHDN, CDR2 FVKESK. Trimming shortened V by 4 bases and J by 0 bases, and 13 bases separated the two germline ends. Full variable domain (rest looked up from reference TRBV14 and TRBJ1-3): EAGVTQFPSHSVIEKGQTVTLRCDPISGHDNLYWYRRVMGKEIKFLLHFVKESKQDESGMPNNRFLAERTGGTYSTLKVQPAELEDSGVYFCASSPWSSTSGNTIYFGEGSWLTVV.

V usage is TRBV11-3 and J usage is TRBJ1-1; maybe TRBD1 (6 bases). CDR1 and CDR2 from the germline V gene are SGHNT and YENEEA. This CDR3 contains 13 residues. The V gene lost 4 bases and the J gene lost 3 bases, with 9 bases spanning the gap. The chain's CDR3 is CASSSEGDTEAFF. DNA for the CDR3: TGTGCCAGCAGCTCCGAGGGGGACACTGAAGCTTTCTTT.